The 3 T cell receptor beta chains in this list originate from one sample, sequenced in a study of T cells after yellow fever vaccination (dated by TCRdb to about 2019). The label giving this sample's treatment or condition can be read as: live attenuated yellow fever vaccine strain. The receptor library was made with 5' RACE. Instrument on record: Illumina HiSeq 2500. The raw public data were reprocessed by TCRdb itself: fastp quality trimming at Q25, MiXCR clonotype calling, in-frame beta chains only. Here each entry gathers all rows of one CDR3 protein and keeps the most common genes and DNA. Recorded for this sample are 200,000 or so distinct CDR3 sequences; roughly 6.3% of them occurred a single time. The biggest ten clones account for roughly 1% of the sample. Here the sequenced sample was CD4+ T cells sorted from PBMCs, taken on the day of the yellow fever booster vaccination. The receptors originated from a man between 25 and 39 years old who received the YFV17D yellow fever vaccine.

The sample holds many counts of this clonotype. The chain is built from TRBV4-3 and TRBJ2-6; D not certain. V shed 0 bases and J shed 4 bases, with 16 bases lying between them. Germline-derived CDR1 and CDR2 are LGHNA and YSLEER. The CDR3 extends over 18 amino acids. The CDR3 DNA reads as TGCGCCAGCAGCCAAGATCGGTTTGTGGGTTCCGGGGCCAACGTCCTGACTTTC. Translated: CASSQDRFVGSGANVLTF.

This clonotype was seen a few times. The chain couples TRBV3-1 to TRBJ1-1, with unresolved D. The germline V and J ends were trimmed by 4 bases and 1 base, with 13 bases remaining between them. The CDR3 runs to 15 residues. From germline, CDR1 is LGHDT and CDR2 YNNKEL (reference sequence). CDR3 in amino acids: CASSPEGLPNTEAFF. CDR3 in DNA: TGTGCCAGCAGCCCAGAGGGATTGCCGAACACTGAAGCTTTCTTT.

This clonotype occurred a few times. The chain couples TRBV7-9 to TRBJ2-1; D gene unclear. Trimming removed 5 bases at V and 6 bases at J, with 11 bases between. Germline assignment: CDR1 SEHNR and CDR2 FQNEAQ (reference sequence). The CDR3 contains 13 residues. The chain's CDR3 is CASSRDSSNEQFF. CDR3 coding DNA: TGTGCCAGCAGCCGTGACTCTTCCAATGAGCAGTTCTTC.